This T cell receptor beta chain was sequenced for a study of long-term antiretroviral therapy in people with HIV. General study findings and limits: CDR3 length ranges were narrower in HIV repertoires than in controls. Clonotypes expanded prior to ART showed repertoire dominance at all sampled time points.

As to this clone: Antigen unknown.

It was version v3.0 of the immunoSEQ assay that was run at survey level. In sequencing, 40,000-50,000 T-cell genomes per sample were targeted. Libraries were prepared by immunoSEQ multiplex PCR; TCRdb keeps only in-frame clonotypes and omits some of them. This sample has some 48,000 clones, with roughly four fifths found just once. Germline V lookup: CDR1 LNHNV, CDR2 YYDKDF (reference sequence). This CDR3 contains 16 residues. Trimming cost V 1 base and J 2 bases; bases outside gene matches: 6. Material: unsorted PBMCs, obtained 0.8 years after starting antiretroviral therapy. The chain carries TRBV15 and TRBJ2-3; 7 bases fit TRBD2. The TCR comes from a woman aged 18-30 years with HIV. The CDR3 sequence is CATSRVRAGHTDTQYF. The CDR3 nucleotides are TGTGCCACCAGCAGAGTACGAGCGGGGCACACAGATACGCAGTATTTT.